A single sample gave rise to the 20 T cell receptor beta chains below, sequenced in a study of control samples from healthy donors and cancer patients. Only in-frame clones appear in the TCRdb table, and some are missing; sequencing was by immunoSEQ multiplex PCR. The sample lists 40,000 to 65,000 clones; roughly 87% were seen once. The specimen sequenced was PBMCs. Receptors originate from a man in his 60s with head and neck cancer.

J is TRBJ1-1 and V is TRBV7-2; D gene uncertain. The CDR3 runs 13 residues. In germline, CDR1 is SGHTA, CDR2 FQGNSA. Trimming took off 5 bases at V and 0 bases at J, with 7 bases between the two ends. CDR3 amino acids: CASSPDLNTEAFF. The CDR3 DNA is TGTGCCAGCAGCCCCGATTTGAACACTGAAGCTTTCTTT.

The chain combines TRBV27 with TRBJ2-7; D perhaps matches TRBD1 (5 bases). The CDR3 contains 14 residues. Germline CDR1 and CDR2: MNHEY and SMNVEV (reference sequence). V was clipped by 8 bases and J by 6 bases, with 20 bases between them. CDR3 in amino acids: CASQPGQGRSEQYF. The CDR3 DNA sequence: TGTGCCAGCCAGCCTGGGCAGGGTCGCTCCGAGCAGTACTTC.

The chain uses TRBV6-2 or TRBV6-3 and TRBJ1-1; 7 bases line up with TRBD1. This CDR3 contains 13 residues. In germline, CDR1 is MNHEY, CDR2 SVGEGT. The V gene end was trimmed by 6 bases and the J gene end by 7 bases; junction bases not matched to a gene: 8. DNA for the CDR3: TGTGCCAGCAGCTCCCTGGACAGGATTGAAGCTTTCTTT. It translates to CASSSLDRIEAFF.

The chain recombines TRBV6-6 with TRBJ1-4; possibly TRBD1 for D (5 bases). Germline CDR1 MNHNY, CDR2 SVGAGI (reference sequence). Trimming took off 2 bases at V and 4 bases at J, with 11 bases between the two ends. The length of the CDR3 is 15 residues. CDR3 sequence reads: CASSYGGADNEKLFF. The CDR3 coding sequence is TGTGCCAGCAGTTACGGCGGGGCTGATAATGAAAAACTGTTTTTT.

This rearrangement joins TRBV11-2 to TRBJ1-6, with 9 positions matching TRBD1. In germline, CDR1 is SGHAT, CDR2 FQNNGV. CDR3 size: 14 residues. Trimming removed 4 bases from V and 5 bases from J; junction bases left unmatched: 0. For the CDR3, the DNA is TGTGCCAGCAGCTGGACAGGGGATAATTCACCCCTCCACTTT. It is translated as CASSWTGDNSPLHF.

The chain is built from TRBV6-1 and TRBJ2-7; 9 positions match TRBD1. V shed 3 bases, J shed 2 bases, and the junction held 5 bases outside the gene matches. The CDR3 runs to 15 residues. The germline V gene has CDR1 MNHNS and CDR2 SASEGT. The CDR3 sequence: CASSDAGQGTYEQYF. CDR3 nucleotides: TGTGCCAGCAGTGATGCGGGACAGGGTACCTACGAGCAGTACTTC.

The V and J genes are TRBV4-2 and TRBJ2-1; weak D call: TRBD2 (6 bases). Germline V gene sequence: CDR1 LGHNA, CDR2 YNFKEQ. V was clipped by 4 bases and J by 5 bases, with 12 bases between them. The CDR3 contains 14 residues. CDR3 region: CASSLRESHNEQFF. CDR3 coding DNA: TGTGCCAGCAGCCTCCGGGAGAGTCACAATGAGCAGTTCTTC.

The CDR3 region has the DNA TGTGCCAGCAGCTCGGGGCAGGCCGGGGAAAAACTGTTTTTT. Its protein is CASSSGQAGEKLFF. The J gene is TRBJ1-4, the V gene TRBV7-9; D may be TRBD1 (5 bases). The length of the CDR3 is 14 residues. V was pared by 4 bases and J by 8 bases, with 14 bases between. Germline CDR1 and CDR2: SEHNR and FQNEAQ (reference sequence).

This clone appeared a single time. The chain combines TRBV9 with TRBJ2-1, with 9 bases identical to TRBD2. This CDR3 spans 15 amino acids. The V gene end was trimmed by 3 bases and the J gene end by 8 bases; junction bases not matched to a gene: 9. Germline values: CDR1 SGDLS, CDR2 YYNGEE. CDR3 region: CASSGYSGSRYEQFF. In DNA form, the CDR3 reads TGTGCCAGCAGCGGATATAGCGGGAGTAGGTATGAGCAGTTCTTC.

The chain joins TRBV6-2 or TRBV6-3 to TRBJ2-2; D gene ambiguous. The CDR3 totals 13 residues. V was trimmed by 5 bases and J by 6 bases, leaving 10 bases between them. Germline-derived CDR1 and CDR2 are MNHEY and SVGEGT. The CDR3 region has the DNA TGTGCCAGCAGTGACCTAGGTTCCGGGGAGCTGTTTTTT. It yields the protein CASSDLGSGELFF.

The chain has TRBV5-1 and TRBJ2-3; D is tentatively TRBD1 or TRBD2 (6 bases each). Trimming left V 0 bases short and J 2 bases short, with 10 bases between. Germline CDR1 reads SGHRS; CDR2 reads YFSETQ. The CDR3 extends over 15 amino acids. The CDR3 coding sequence is TGCGCCAGCAGCTTGGATGGGGGGCACACAGATACGCAGTATTTT. This gives the protein CASSLDGGHTDTQYF.

This chain joins TRBV5-8 and TRBJ2-3; D call uncertain. The CDR3 has 16 amino acids. The V end was cut by 0 bases, the J end by 2 bases, with 13 bases between. Germline assignment: CDR1 SGHTS and CDR2 YDEGEE. The CDR3 bases are TGTGCCAGCAGCTTGGGGAAGATACCGAACACAGATACGCAGTATTTT. Its protein product is CASSLGKIPNTDTQYF.

The V and J genes are TRBV19 and TRBJ1-2; D gene unclear. Germline CDR1 LNHDA, CDR2 SQIVND (reference sequence). The V gene lost 7 bases and the J gene lost 10 bases, with 13 bases spanning the gap. This CDR3 is 11 amino acids long. CDR3 in DNA: TGTGCCAGTAACTTAGGACCATTCTACACCTTC. Its protein product is CASNLGPFYTF.

CDR3 in DNA: TGCGCCAGCAGCACCGGGACTAGCGGCCCCTACGAGCAGTACTTC. Translation gives CASSTGTSGPYEQYF. The chain links TRBV5-1 to TRBJ2-7; 11 bases are shared with TRBD2. The CDR3 has 15 amino acids. CDR1 is SGHRS and CDR2 is YFSETQ in the germline V gene. V shed 4 bases, J shed 2 bases, and the junction held 5 bases outside the gene matches.

J is TRBJ2-2 and V is TRBV18; tentatively, D is TRBD2 (5 bases). The V end was cut by 1 base, the J end by 6 bases, with 15 bases between. The germline gives CDR1 KGHSH, CDR2 LQKENI. The CDR3 spans 16 residues. In DNA, the CDR3 is TGTGCCAGCTCACCACGTGTCGCCGACGGGGCCGGGGAGCTGTTTTTT. This translates into CASSPRVADGAGELFF.

With regard to this clone: A junction end diverges from the germline sequence, so it may reflect a read error. The chain uses TRBV7-7 and TRBJ2-2; 9 nucleotides agree with TRBD2. Germline V gene data show CDR1 as SSHAT and CDR2 as FNYEAQ (reference sequence). The CDR3 runs 18 residues. CDR3 in DNA: TGTGCTAGCAGCCCCCGGATAGCGGGGGCCACGAACACCGGGGAGCTGTTTTTT. This translates into CASSPRIAGATNTGELFF.

The rearrangement uses TRBV11-3 and TRBJ2-2; 8 nucleotides match TRBD2. J lost 0 bases, V lost 1 base, and 1 base had no gene match. This CDR3 comprises 16 residues. Germline V gene lookup returns CDR1 SGHNT and CDR2 YENEEA. The chain's CDR3 is CASSLAGGANTGELFF. DNA for the CDR3: TGTGCCAGCAGCTTAGCGGGGGGGGCGAACACCGGGGAGCTGTTTTTT.

V gene TRBV7-2 combines with J gene TRBJ1-1; weak D call: TRBD1 (5 bases). The V end lost 2 bases, the J end lost 4 bases, and 11 bases lay between the germline ends. CDR3 length equals 14 residues. Per the germline V gene, CDR1 is SGHTA and CDR2 is FQGNSA. CDR3 sequence reads: CASSLIQQATEAFF. As DNA, the CDR3 is TGTGCCAGCAGCTTAATTCAACAGGCCACTGAAGCTTTCTTT. Full variable domain (missing parts from reference TRBV7-2 and TRBJ1-1): GAGVSQSPSNKVTEKGKDVELRCDPISGHTALYWYRQSLGQGLEFLIYFQGNSAPDKSGLPSDRFSAERTGGSVSTLTIQRTQQEDSAVYLCASSLIQQATEAFFGQGTRLTVV.

The rearrangement uses TRBV6-6 and TRBJ2-7, with TRBD2 identical over 12 bases. Germline V gene data show CDR1 as MNHNY and CDR2 as SVGAGI (reference sequence). The CDR3 has 15 residues. V lost 0 bases and J lost 7; bases outside the gene matches: 4. The CDR3: CASSYSTSGGLEQYF. The CDR3 nucleotides read TGTGCCAGCAGTTACTCCACTAGCGGGGGGTTAGAGCAGTACTTC.

This clone occurred a few times. CDR3 sequence reads: CASSDSHSNQPQHF. The CDR3 DNA sequence: TGTGCCAGCAGTGACAGCCATAGCAATCAGCCCCAGCATTTT. This chain links TRBV2 with TRBJ1-5; D is undetermined. The germline gives CDR1 SNHLY, CDR2 FYNNEI. The CDR3 has 14 residues. V was clipped by 3 bases and J by 0 bases, with 6 bases between them.